These 6 T cell receptor beta chains came from one sample sequenced in a study of T cell changes during pregnancy in multiple sclerosis (dated by TCRdb to the late 2010s). The library was produced with the immunoSEQ multiplex PCR assay. Here the immuneACCESS table is served through TCRdb, limited to in-frame sequences with V and J called. Missing clones are a known gap in these copies; in checked studies unresolved V genes cover under half, and the rest lacks a known reason. The sample contains about 34,000 clones, about nine tenths of them found a single time. The top ten constitute 12% of the sample. This sample comprised CD8+ T cells from peripheral blood mononuclear cells, obtained in the first trimester of pregnancy. These receptors were collected from a female donor with multiple sclerosis, enrolled in a pregnancy study.

The count of this clone is one. This chain connects TRBV28 to TRBJ2-7, with TRBD1 matching 7 bases. The CDR3 has 14 amino acids. The V gene's germline CDR1 is MDHEN and CDR2 SYDVKM. After removal of 3 bases from V and 1 base from J, the junction contained 3 bases not matched to a gene. The CDR3 coding sequence is TGTGCCAGCAGTTTCCCAGGGGGATCCTACGAGCAGTACTTC. It is translated as CASSFPGGSYEQYF.

A single count supports this clone. The J gene is TRBJ2-7, the V gene TRBV7-9, with 7 bases aligning to TRBD2. Per germline, CDR1 SEHNR and CDR2 FQNEAQ (reference sequence). V dropped 5 bases and J dropped 6; count of bases not matched to a gene: 4. The CDR3 consists of 12 residues. This chain's CDR3 is CASSGRAPEQYF. The CDR3 nucleotides are TGTGCCAGCAGCGGGAGGGCCCCCGAGCAGTACTTC.

The genes are TRBV13 and TRBJ1-1; D is uncertain. This CDR3 is 13 amino acids long. Germline V gene data show CDR1 as PRHDT and CDR2 as FYEKMQ (reference sequence). V lost 1 base and J lost 3, with 6 bases in between. The CDR3 DNA reads TGTGCCAGCAGCTTAGCCCTCCACACTGAAGCTTTCTTT. Translated: CASSLALHTEAFF.

V and J are TRBV28 and TRBJ2-3; D is undetermined. Germline V gene sequence: CDR1 MDHEN, CDR2 SYDVKM. Trimming pared 3 bases from V and 3 bases from J, leaving 10 bases between. The CDR3 has 14 residues. Written as DNA, the CDR3 is TGTGCCAGCAGTTTCGCTGCGAGTACAGATACGCAGTATTTT. Its protein product is CASSFAASTDTQYF.

The table lists this clone with a count of one. V and J are TRBV7-9 and TRBJ2-1, with D tentatively TRBD1 (6 bases). V dropped 5 bases and J dropped 4 bases, with 9 bases sitting between them. The CDR3 spans 13 residues. Germline CDR1 SEHNR, CDR2 FQNEAQ (reference sequence). The CDR3 DNA reads as TGTGCCAGCAGCCCTGGACAGTACAATGAGCAGTTCTTC. It codes for CASSPGQYNEQFF.

The chain combines TRBV19 with TRBJ1-4; D possibly corresponds to TRBD1 (6 bases). CDR1 LNHDA and CDR2 SQIVND come from the germline V gene (reference sequence). V was cut by 2 bases and J by 8 bases, with 18 bases left in between. The CDR3 has 16 amino acids. CDR3 sequence: CASSILFGGRGEKLFF. The CDR3 DNA follows: TGTGCCAGTAGTATACTTTTCGGGGGGCGAGGAGAAAAACTGTTTTTT.